The 12 T cell receptor beta chains below all came from one sample that was sequenced in a study of beta chain features in type 1 diabetes. Findings of the study overall: A moderate, significant TCRB CDR3 shortening appeared in type 1 diabetes across four CD4+ subsets.

Every isolated RNA sample was fully reverse transcribed, so sequencing captured expressed TCRB transcripts. Profiling relied on immunoSEQ multiplex PCR, and the TCRdb table lists in-frame clones only, not all of them. Of approximately 730,000 clones listed, 10% to 15% are singletons. No antigen is known for these receptors. Source material: naive CD4+ T cells from blood. These receptors were obtained from a man aged 18 to 29 with type 1 diabetes.

To note about this clone: At one boundary the junction diverges from the germline segment, which might be a read error. This chain connects TRBV7-7 to TRBJ2-6, with 7 nucleotides matching TRBD1. CDR1 SSHAT and CDR2 FNYEAQ come from the germline V gene (reference sequence). The CDR3 spans 15 residues. CDR3 residues: CASSLDRAGANVLTF. As DNA, the CDR3 is TGTGCTAGCAGCTTAGACAGGGCTGGGGCCAACGTCCTGACTTTC.

The gene calls are TRBV19 and TRBJ1-2, with D maybe TRBD1 (6 bases). The V gene's germline CDR1 is LNHDA and CDR2 SQIVND (reference sequence). The length of the CDR3 is 13 residues. Trimming took 3 bases from V and 4 from J, leaving 9 bases between them. For the CDR3, the DNA is TGTGCCAGTAGTATGCTCAGGGGCTATGGCTACACCTTC. Protein sequence: CASSMLRGYGYTF.

The genes are TRBV30 and TRBJ2-4; TRBD1 matches 7 bases. V was pared by 2 bases and J by 1 base, with 5 bases of the junction left unmatched. The CDR3 extends over 15 amino acids. Germline CDR1 and CDR2: GTSNPN and SVGIG (reference sequence). The chain's CDR3 is CAWSTTDRAKNIQYF. In DNA, the CDR3 is TGTGCCTGGAGTACAACGGACAGGGCCAAAAACATTCAGTACTTC.

This clone was observed a handful of times. The chain couples TRBV7-2 to TRBJ2-1; no clear D gene. The germline V gene has CDR1 SGHTA and CDR2 FQGNSA. CDR3 length: 15 residues. V was shortened by 5 bases and J by 9 bases, with 20 bases between the two germline ends. CDR3 residues: CASSPLPGSASEQFF. The CDR3 bases are TGTGCCAGCAGCCCTCTCCCGGGCTCTGCGAGTGAGCAGTTCTTC.

This clone was detected a few times. The chain carries TRBV30 and TRBJ1-2, with D possibly matching TRBD1 (6 bases). Germline assignment: CDR1 GTSNPN and CDR2 SVGIG (reference sequence). V dropped 3 bases and J dropped 11 bases, with 22 bases sitting between them. The CDR3 runs 14 residues. The CDR3 region has the DNA TGTGCCTGGAGGTTCATCCCGACAGGTTTAGTTTACACCTTC. Translation gives CAWRFIPTGLVYTF.

This clone has a handful of counts. The rearrangement links TRBV7-9 to TRBJ2-1, with TRBD2 matching 9 bases. This CDR3 is built from 17 residues. Germline CDR1 SEHNR, CDR2 FQNEAQ (reference sequence). Trimming at V came to 1 base and at J to 4 bases, leaving 8 bases not matched to a gene. CDR3 sequence reads: CASSLGSSGGSYNEQFF. The CDR3 DNA reads as TGTGCCAGCAGCTTAGGGTCCAGCGGGGGGTCTTACAATGAGCAGTTCTTC.

The table lists this clone with a few counts. The chain uses TRBV6-6 and TRBJ1-1, with D unresolved. CDR3 length: 11 amino acids. Germline CDR1 reads MNHNY; CDR2 reads SVGAGI (reference sequence). V was pared by 1 base and J by 7 bases, with 4 bases between. Here the CDR3 reads CASSYLNEAFF. CDR3 nucleotide sequence: TGTGCCAGCAGTTACTTGAATGAAGCTTTCTTT.

J is TRBJ1-1 and V is TRBV30; no reliable D call. The length of the CDR3 is 12 residues. Germline CDR1 is GTSNPN and CDR2 is SVGIG (reference sequence). The germline V and J ends were trimmed by 0 bases and 5 bases, with 7 bases remaining between them. CDR3 amino acids: CAWSVFKTEAFF. Here the CDR3 DNA reads TGTGCCTGGAGTGTTTTCAAAACTGAAGCTTTCTTT.

The V call is TRBV5-8, the J call TRBJ1-2; D unclear. The V end was cut by 2 bases, the J end by 2 bases, with 7 bases between. The length of the CDR3 is 13 residues. Germline CDR1 and CDR2: SGHTS and YDEGEE. The CDR3: CASSLWENYGYTF. CDR3 nucleotides: TGTGCCAGCAGCTTATGGGAAAACTATGGCTACACCTTC.

The rearrangement uses TRBV19 and TRBJ1-6; D gene ambiguous. Per the germline V gene, CDR1 is LNHDA and CDR2 is SQIVND (reference sequence). The V end was cut by 7 bases, the J end by 6 bases, with 16 bases between. CDR3 length: 15 amino acids. The CDR3, as DNA: TGTGCCAGTAAAGAAGGAAGCATGGCTAATTCACCCCTCCACTTT. It codes for CASKEGSMANSPLHF. Based on the CDR3 plus reference TRBV19 and TRBJ1-6, the full variable domain is DGGITQSPKYLFRKEGQNVTLSCEQNLNHDAMYWYRQDPGQGLRLIYYSQIVNDFQKGDIAEGYSVSREKKESFPLTVTSAQKNPTAFYLCASKEGSMANSPLHFGNGTRLTVT.

This rearrangement joins TRBV19 to TRBJ1-1; D is uncertain. Trimming left V 5 bases short and J 1 base short, with 5 bases between. The germline V gene encodes CDR1 LNHDA and CDR2 SQIVND (reference sequence). The CDR3 sequence is 12 residues long. The CDR3: CASSSRNTEAFF. The CDR3 DNA sequence: TGTGCCAGTAGTTCCCGGAACACTGAAGCTTTCTTT.

The genes are TRBV6-5 and TRBJ2-7, with 7 bases aligning to TRBD1. Germline trimming cut 4 bases from V and 5 bases from J; bases unmatched to any gene: 2. The CDR3 is 12 amino acids. Germline CDR1 reads MNHEY; CDR2 reads SVGAGI. CDR3 bases: TGTGCCAGCAGTTTGGACAGGCACGAGCAGTACTTC. Translation: CASSLDRHEQYF.